Sequencing of this T cell receptor (beta chain) was carried out in a study of T cell changes during pregnancy in multiple sclerosis. TCRdb keeps only in-frame clones here, not all; method: immunoSEQ multiplex PCR. The sample contains tens of thousands of clones, roughly 94% of which appear only once. Germline assignment: CDR1 MNHNY and CDR2 SVGAGI (reference sequence). The V gene end was trimmed by 2 bases and the J gene end by 7 bases; junction bases not matched to a gene: 8. There are 15 residues in the CDR3. The chain couples TRBV6-6 to TRBJ2-7, with 10 bases matching TRBD2. The sequence was obtained from a female donor with multiple sclerosis, enrolled in a pregnancy study. Specimen: peripheral blood, collected before pregnancy. The CDR3 spells CASSYRTRLAGEQYF. The DNA of the CDR3 is TGTGCCAGCAGTTACCGAACGAGACTAGCGGGTGAGCAGTACTTC.